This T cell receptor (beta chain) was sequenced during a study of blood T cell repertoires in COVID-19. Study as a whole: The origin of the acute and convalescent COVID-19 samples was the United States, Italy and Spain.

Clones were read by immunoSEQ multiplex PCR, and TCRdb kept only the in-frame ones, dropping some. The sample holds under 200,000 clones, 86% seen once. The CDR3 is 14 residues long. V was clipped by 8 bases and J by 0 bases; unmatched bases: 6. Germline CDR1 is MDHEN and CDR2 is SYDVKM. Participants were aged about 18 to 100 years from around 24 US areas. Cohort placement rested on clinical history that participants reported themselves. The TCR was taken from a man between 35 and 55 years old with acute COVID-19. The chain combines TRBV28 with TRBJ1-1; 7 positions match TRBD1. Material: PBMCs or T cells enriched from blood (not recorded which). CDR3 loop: CASRKTGLNTEAFF. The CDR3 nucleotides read TGTGCCAGCCGGAAGACAGGGTTGAACACTGAAGCTTTCTTT.